This passage covers 23 T cell receptor beta chains from one sample sequenced in a study of cytomegalovirus exposure and HLA in healthy donors. 13 Jbeta primers and 60 Vbeta primers were used for the PCR. Assay: immunoSEQ multiplex PCR; the TCRdb copy retains only in-frame clones and omits some. The data contain about 110,000 clones, 74% of them singletons. The sample taken for sequencing was PBMCs. The receptors come from a man aged 45 to 65 in good health and CMV-seropositive.

This rearrangement joins TRBV5-1 to TRBJ1-3; TRBD1 matches at 8 bases. There are 17 residues in the CDR3. The V gene end was trimmed by 2 bases and the J gene end by 2 bases; junction bases not matched to a gene: 9. Germline V lookup: CDR1 SGHRS, CDR2 YFSETQ. Here the CDR3 DNA reads TGCGCCAGCAGCTTACCTATTGGACAGGGACCTGGAAACACCATATATTTT. Translated: CASSLPIGQGPGNTIYF.

V is TRBV25-1 and J is TRBJ2-1; 10 positions agree with TRBD2. Germline assignment: CDR1 MGHDK and CDR2 SYGVNS. This CDR3 region has 17 residues. Losses at the gene ends were 3 bases for V and 0 bases for J; bases not matched to a gene: 5. DNA of the CDR3: TGTGCCAGCAGTGATTGGGCTAGCGGGAGCTCCTACAATGAGCAGTTCTTC. Protein: CASSDWASGSSYNEQFF.

V and J are TRBV11-2 and TRBJ2-7, with 7 bases matching TRBD1. Per the germline V gene, CDR1 is SGHAT and CDR2 is FQNNGV. The CDR3 is made up of 15 amino acids. Trimming cost V 5 bases and J 0 bases; bases outside gene matches: 7. The CDR3 sequence: CASSARTGTSYEQYF. CDR3 sequence (DNA): TGTGCCAGCAGCGCGAGGACAGGCACCTCCTACGAGCAGTACTTC.

This rearrangement joins TRBV25-1 to TRBJ1-6, with 8 bases identical to TRBD1. In germline, CDR1 is MGHDK, CDR2 SYGVNS. The CDR3 contains 16 residues. V lost 5 bases, J lost 9 bases, and 12 bases stayed unmatched. The CDR3 sequence: CASSKWTGPRGSPLHF. The CDR3, as DNA: TGTGCCAGCAGTAAGTGGACAGGGCCAAGGGGTTCACCCCTCCACTTT.

This chain connects TRBV2 to TRBJ2-3, with 15 bases that match TRBD2. The ends lost 5 bases at V and 3 bases at J; junction bases unmatched: 6. The CDR3 runs 17 residues. The V gene's germline CDR1 is SNHLY and CDR2 FYNNEI. This CDR3 reads CASSPGLAGGPTDTQYF. CDR3 nucleotide sequence: TGTGCCAGCAGTCCCGGACTAGCGGGGGGGCCGACAGATACGCAGTATTTT.

The chain employs TRBV9 and TRBJ1-6; the D gene is possibly TRBD1 (5 bases). The V gene's germline CDR1 is SGDLS and CDR2 YYNGEE. The V and J ends lost 4 bases and 0 bases respectively, with 8 bases between them. This CDR3 contains 15 residues. The CDR3: CASSRGSSYNSPLHF. CDR3 in DNA: TGTGCCAGCAGCCGGGGGAGCTCCTATAATTCACCCCTCCACTTT.

The rearrangement links TRBV30 to TRBJ2-3, with no clear D. With 4 bases removed from V and 0 bases from J, the gap between germline ends came to 8 bases. The CDR3 has 13 amino acids. Germline V gene lookup returns CDR1 GTSNPN and CDR2 SVGIG (reference sequence). The CDR3 DNA reads TGTGCCTGGATGCGGTTGAGCACAGATACGCAGTATTTT. It translates to CAWMRLSTDTQYF. Complete variable domain (other parts from reference TRBV30 and TRBJ2-3): SQTIHQWPATLVQPVGSPLSLECTVEGTSNPNLYWYRQAAGRGLQLLFYSVGIGQISSEVPQNLSASRPQDRQFILSSKKLLLSDSGFYLCAWMRLSTDTQYFGPGTRLTVL.

This sequence joins TRBV15 and TRBJ1-5; D uncertain. There are 14 residues in the CDR3. Germline assignment: CDR1 LNHNV and CDR2 YYDKDF (reference sequence). V lost 0 bases to trimming and J lost 1 base, with 4 bases between them. The CDR3 bases are TGTGCCACCAGCAGAGATCTGAGCAATCAGCCCCAGCATTTT. It encodes CATSRDLSNQPQHF.

The CDR3 sequence: CASSPGLTDTEAFF. Written as DNA, the CDR3 is TGTGCCAGCAGCCCGGGACTAACGGACACTGAAGCTTTCTTT. V gene TRBV11-1 combines with J gene TRBJ1-1; D might be TRBD1 (5 bases). Germline V gene lookup returns CDR1 SGHAT and CDR2 FQDESV (reference sequence). Trimming pared 5 bases from V and 3 bases from J, leaving 13 bases between. This CDR3 is 14 amino acids long.

This clone was seen a single time. V and J are TRBV28 and TRBJ2-7, with TRBD1 matching over 7 bases. CDR1 is MDHEN, CDR2 SYDVKM, per germline. With V trimmed by 5 bases and J by 0 bases, 13 bases remained unmatched. The CDR3 is made up of 17 amino acids. In DNA form, the CDR3 reads TGTGCCAGCAGTCCCACAGGGGCCGGGGCGAGCTCCTACGAGCAGTACTTC. Translated: CASSPTGAGASSYEQYF.

This chain links TRBV11-2 with TRBJ2-7; TRBD2 aligns across 7 bases. CDR1 SGHAT and CDR2 FQNNGV come from the germline V gene. V lost 5 bases and J lost 0; bases outside the gene matches: 7. The CDR3 extends over 15 amino acids. The CDR3 loop is CASSRGTTSSYEQYF. CDR3 nucleotide sequence: TGTGCCAGCAGCCGTGGGACTACCTCCTCCTACGAGCAGTACTTC. Variable domain in full (rest from reference TRBV11-2 and TRBJ2-7): EAGVAQSPRYKIIEKRQSVAFWCNPISGHATLYWYQQILGQGPKLLIQFQNNGVVDDSQLPKDRFSAERLKGVDSTLKIQPAKLEDSAVYLCASSRGTTSSYEQYFGPGTRLTVT.

The chain recombines TRBV2 with TRBJ2-5, with TRBD2 matching 7 bases. CDR3 size: 12 residues. The V gene's germline CDR1 is SNHLY and CDR2 FYNNEI. Trimming at V came to 10 bases and at J to 2 bases, leaving 4 bases not matched to a gene. CDR3 sequence: CATAGEQETQYF. CDR3 in DNA: TGTGCCACCGCGGGGGAACAAGAGACCCAGTACTTC.

This clone was detected only once. The rearrangement links TRBV11-1 to TRBJ2-7, with TRBD1 matching over 7 bases. The CDR3 runs to 14 residues. The V and J ends lost 5 bases and 3 bases, in that order; junction bases with no gene match: 7. CDR1 and CDR2 from the germline V gene are SGHAT and FQDESV (reference sequence). CDR3 in DNA: TGTGCCAGCAGCCTCCGGGACAGCATCTACGAGCAGTACTTC. Translated: CASSLRDSIYEQYF. Supplemented by reference TRBV11-1 and TRBJ2-7, the full variable domain reads EAEVAQSPRYKITEKSQAVAFWCDPISGHATLYWYRQILGQGPELLVQFQDESVVDDSQLPKDRFSAERLKGVDSTLKIQPAELGDSAMYLCASSLRDSIYEQYFGPGTRLTVT.

Turning to this clone: A junction end diverges from the germline sequence, so it may reflect a read error. CDR3 sequence reads: CSVDRKHRGAVF. CDR3 nucleotide sequence: TGCAGCGTTGATCGGAAACACCGGGGAGCTGTTTTT. V and J are TRBV29-1 and TRBJ2-2, with D tentatively TRBD2 (5 bases). The CDR3 extends over 12 amino acids. Germline CDR1 is SQVTM and CDR2 is ANQGSEA.

V and J are TRBV4-1 and TRBJ2-5, with 7 positions matching TRBD2. There are 15 residues in the CDR3. Germline V lookup: CDR1 MGHRA, CDR2 YSYEKL. Trimming took 5 bases from V and 11 from J; bases not matched to a gene: 17. CDR3 region: CASSGSPTAPREQYF. The CDR3 DNA is TGCGCCAGCAGCGGATCCCCAACAGCGCCGCGGGAGCAGTACTTC.

The chain is built from TRBV7-2 and TRBJ2-3; 11 bases agree with TRBD2. The CDR3 consists of 17 residues. CDR1 SGHTA and CDR2 FQGNSA come from the germline V gene. With V trimmed by 3 bases and J by 2 bases, 7 bases remained unmatched. CDR3 sequence (DNA): TGTGCCAGCAGCTTTGGACTAGCGGGCGACTTCACAGATACGCAGTATTTT. Its translation is CASSFGLAGDFTDTQYF.

The V call is TRBV5-1, the J call TRBJ1-2; 12 positions match TRBD1. Germline-derived CDR1 and CDR2 are SGHRS and YFSETQ. V shed 2 bases, J shed 7 bases, and the junction held 6 bases outside the gene matches. This CDR3 has 15 amino acids. In DNA form, the CDR3 reads TGCGCCAGCAGCTTAAGCGGGACAGGGGGCTTTGGCTACACCTTC. Translated, it gives CASSLSGTGGFGYTF.

This clone was counted a few times. The chain links TRBV28 to TRBJ1-1; 7 bases are shared with TRBD1. The CDR3 sequence is 14 residues long. After removal of 5 bases from V and 5 bases from J, the junction contained 8 bases not matched to a gene. CDR1 is MDHEN, CDR2 SYDVKM, per germline. The CDR3 nucleotides read TGTGCCAGCAGTCCCCAGGGGGTAGGAACTGAAGCTTTCTTT. It specifies CASSPQGVGTEAFF. The full variable domain, completed using reference TRBV28 and TRBJ1-1, is DVKVTQSSRYLVKRTGEKVFLECVQDMDHENMFWYRQDPGLGLRLIYFSYDVKMKEKGDIPEGYSVSREKKERFSLILESASTNQTSMYLCASSPQGVGTEAFFGQGTRLTVV.

This chain joins TRBV7-8 and TRBJ1-2; D may be TRBD1 (5 bases). This CDR3 contains 16 residues. Trimming removed 7 bases at V and 0 bases at J, with 18 bases between. CDR1 and CDR2 (germline): SGHVS, FQNEAQ. This chain's CDR3 is CASTGPGTGANYGYTF. CDR3 in DNA: TGTGCCAGCACCGGGCCCGGAACAGGAGCTAACTATGGCTACACCTTC.

This chain connects TRBV4-1 to TRBJ2-1; D not certain. The CDR3 sequence is 14 residues long. Looked up from germline, CDR1 is MGHRA and CDR2 is YSYEKL. Trimming pared 4 bases from V and 0 bases from J, leaving 7 bases between. The CDR3 coding sequence is TGCGCCAGCAGCCTCCAGAACTCCTACAATGAGCAGTTCTTC. Translation: CASSLQNSYNEQFF.

The CDR3 sequence: CARTKTQRGQVALHF. The CDR3 DNA is TGTGCCAGAACCAAGACGCAAAGGGGGCAGGTTGCCCTCCACTTT. V is TRBV5-3 and J is TRBJ1-6; 7 bases are shared with TRBD1. TRBV5-3 is identified as an open reading frame with a role that is uncertain. V was pared by 6 bases and J by 14 bases, with 17 bases of the junction left unmatched. The CDR3 has 15 amino acids.

This rearrangement joins TRBV2 to TRBJ2-1; 8 bases are shared with TRBD2. This CDR3 spans 14 amino acids. V trimming: 8 bases; J trimming: 0 bases; junction bases outside the gene matches: 3. CDR1 SNHLY and CDR2 FYNNEI come from the germline V gene. The CDR3 reads CASLAGPSYNEQFF. CDR3 DNA sequence: TGTGCCAGCTTAGCGGGACCCTCCTACAATGAGCAGTTCTTC.

This clone was detected only a few times. The chain couples TRBV2 to TRBJ2-2; D possibly corresponds to TRBD1 (6 bases). The CDR3 length is 14 residues. Germline V gene data show CDR1 as SNHLY and CDR2 as FYNNEI. Trimming shortened V by 6 bases and J by 5 bases, and 13 bases separated the two germline ends. Here the CDR3 DNA reads TGTGCCAGCAGGCCACCTCAGGGGACCGGGGAGCTGTTTTTT. As protein: CASRPPQGTGELFF.